Only one count was recorded for the clone carrying this TCR beta chain. The cohort comprised adults aged roughly 18 to 95 years residing in 20 to 30 US areas. Cohort assignment relied on participant-reported clinical history. Trimming removed 2 bases from V and 10 bases from J; junction bases left unmatched: 10. The CDR3 sequence is 15 residues long. Germline CDR1 reads MNHNS; CDR2 reads SASEGT. Per the original data handling: Counts of nucleated cells, estimated from reference gene primer amplification, were obtained. The data were produced by immunoSEQ multiplex PCR, yet TCRdb's version contains in-frame clones alone and is incomplete. Clone size and the V and J calls come from that table; the DNA yielded D and trimming. The table includes about 330,000 clones, under 95% detected once. These data are taken from a study of blood T cell repertoires in COVID-19. On the study more broadly: The cDNA or gDNA used as material had been derived from T cells, B-cell-depleted T cells, or PBMCs.

This clonotype originated in a woman in her twenties or thirties who had recovered from COVID-19. The sample consisted of PBMCs or T cells enriched from blood (not recorded which). The J gene is TRBJ1-4, the V gene TRBV6-1; 7 positions agree with TRBD1. CDR3 DNA: TGTGCCAGCAGTGAAATAAGGGGGCGAGTCGGAAAACTGTTTTTT. Its protein product is CASSEIRGRVGKLFF.